This is a list of T cell receptor beta chains from one sample in a study of CXCR3-negative and CXCR3-positive naive CD8 T cells. From the 5' RACE reads, TCRdb lists one entry per CDR3 protein and no DNA. This table holds about 130,000 distinct CDR3 sequences. The source material was naive CXCR3+ CD8+ T cells from blood. These TCRs come from a human donor in good health. Some clones in this sample may be carry-over from other donors' samples. The CDR3 runs from the conserved cysteine through the conserved F or W. Each record gives: CDR3 protein, J gene, V gene.

CASSSQGTATYEQYF,TRBJ2-7,TRBV6-2/TRBV6-3
CASSSGGGGTEAFF,TRBJ1-1,TRBV5-1
CASSFQGDYGYTF,TRBJ1-2,TRBV7-8
CSARDMGEGNQPQHF,TRBJ1-5,TRBV20-1
CASKKGRGGAETQYF,TRBJ2-5,TRBV7-6
CASRNTGSTEAFF,TRBJ1-1,TRBV19
CASSWGLATYEQYF,TRBJ2-7,TRBV5-1
CASSRTFGQPQHF,TRBJ1-5,TRBV7-7
CASSFSGGSDEQFF,TRBJ2-1,TRBV11-2
CSASDGNYGYTF,TRBJ1-2,TRBV20-1
CAWRDVSSSGEQYF,TRBJ2-7,TRBV30
CSVGARSSYEQYF,TRBJ2-7,TRBV29-1
CASSQVEGRASYNEQFF,TRBJ2-1,TRBV4-1
CASSLLLGHQETQYF,TRBJ2-5,TRBV7-8
CASSSQSPGQGYEQYF,TRBJ2-7,TRBV6-5
CASSVQGRLVSYNEQFF,TRBJ2-1,TRBV5-4
CASSQTGPGNDYNEQFF,TRBJ2-1,TRBV4-1
CASSTRVLTGVIGGEAFF,TRBJ1-1,TRBV5-6
CASSSVGQLGFNQPQHF,TRBJ1-5,TRBV7-9
CASSYGYDEQFF,TRBJ2-1,TRBV6-2/TRBV6-3
CSGHSGTGYSEQYF,TRBJ2-7,TRBV29-1
CASSLGTTGWETQYF,TRBJ2-5,TRBV28
CASSLGWGAHYNEQFF,TRBJ2-1,TRBV7-6
CASSAYSGTMSGETQYF,TRBJ2-5,TRBV28
CSVPPTGTGDAEAFF,TRBJ1-1,TRBV29-1
CASSPGQGAGETQYF,TRBJ2-5,TRBV27
CSARGGGLSETQYF,TRBJ2-5,TRBV29-1
CASSLTGYATYEQYF,TRBJ2-7,TRBV5-1
CASSQGQGWISYEQYF,TRBJ2-7,TRBV28
CASSDSEINTVNTEAFF,TRBJ1-1,TRBV6-4
CSARNLGELYNEQFF,TRBJ2-1,TRBV20-1
CASSLNSEAFF,TRBJ1-1,TRBV12-3/TRBV12-4
CASSLAGSFSSENTGELFF,TRBJ2-2,TRBV7-6
CASSLFGLAVLETQYF,TRBJ2-5,TRBV11-2
CATSLPGQGLNNEQFF,TRBJ2-1,TRBV24-1
CATSRGRNNQPQHF,TRBJ1-5,TRBV15
CASSQDFGGAGELFF,TRBJ2-2,TRBV4-3
CASSQVVRAPQSYEQYF,TRBJ2-7,TRBV4-3
CASSRTSQQGSSPLKTEAFF,TRBJ1-1,TRBV12-3/TRBV12-4
CSVEQQGTEAFF,TRBJ1-1,TRBV29-1
CASTPGSGVLTEAFF,TRBJ1-1,TRBV6-5
CSVERGRGYGYTF,TRBJ1-2,TRBV29-1
CASSRLGVTNTGELFF,TRBJ2-2,TRBV7-9
CASSLSSVATQYF,TRBJ2-5,TRBV7-2